This TCR beta chain was sequenced during a study of blood T cell repertoires in COVID-19. Study summary: Specimens from acute and convalescent COVID-19 originated in the United States, Italy and Spain.

Method: immunoSEQ multiplex PCR; TCRdb's copy keeps in-frame clones and lacks some. Among roughly 220,000 clones listed, approximately 83% were seen once. This sequence was found in a woman in her forties with acute COVID-19. Sequenced material: PBMCs or T cells enriched from blood (not recorded which).

CDR3 DNA sequence: TGTGCCAGCAGTGAGTATAGCAATCAGCCCCAGCATTTT. Translating it yields CASSEYSNQPQHF. The chain employs TRBV27 and TRBJ1-5; D remains unclear. This CDR3 spans 13 amino acids. V lost 5 bases and J lost 0, with 5 bases in between. Germline CDR1 MNHEY, CDR2 SMNVEV (reference sequence).